This TCR beta chain stems from a study of T cell responses to AZD1222 COVID-19 vaccine. Findings of the study overall: Baseline antibody screening turned up just six or seven seropositive AZD1222 recipients. Repertoire collection took place solely once the T cell response had peaked. Donors, mostly white British, included more females; clonal diversity was possibly underestimated.

Data came from immunoSEQ multiplex PCR; TCRdb stores just in-frame clones and leaves some out. The profile shows 100,000 to 150,000 clones, roughly 93% of them singletons. V lost 1 base to trimming and J lost 7 bases, with 10 bases between them. Germline CDR1 LGHNA, CDR2 YNFKEQ. This CDR3 comprises 13 residues. A remark on this clone: Its target is not known.

This TCR came from an adult in good health. The chain carries TRBV4-2 and TRBJ1-2, with D perhaps TRBD1 (5 bases). The material was peripheral blood, obtained on day 0 of AZD1222 vaccination. The CDR3 loop is CASSQVGTPGYTF. For the CDR3, the DNA is TGTGCCAGCAGCCAAGTCGGGACTCCTGGCTACACCTTC.